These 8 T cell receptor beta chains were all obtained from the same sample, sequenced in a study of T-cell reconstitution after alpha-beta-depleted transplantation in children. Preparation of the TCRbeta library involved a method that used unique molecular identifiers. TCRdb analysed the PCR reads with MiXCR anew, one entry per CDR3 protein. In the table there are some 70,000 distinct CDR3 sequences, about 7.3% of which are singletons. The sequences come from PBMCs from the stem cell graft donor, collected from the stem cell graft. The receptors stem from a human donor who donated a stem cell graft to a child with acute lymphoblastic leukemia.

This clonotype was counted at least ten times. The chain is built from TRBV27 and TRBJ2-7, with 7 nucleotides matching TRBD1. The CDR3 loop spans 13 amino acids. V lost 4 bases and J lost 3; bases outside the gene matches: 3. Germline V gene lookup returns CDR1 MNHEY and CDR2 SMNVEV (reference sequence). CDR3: CASSSGTDYEQYF. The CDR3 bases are TGTGCCAGCAGTTCCGGGACAGACTACGAGCAGTACTTC.

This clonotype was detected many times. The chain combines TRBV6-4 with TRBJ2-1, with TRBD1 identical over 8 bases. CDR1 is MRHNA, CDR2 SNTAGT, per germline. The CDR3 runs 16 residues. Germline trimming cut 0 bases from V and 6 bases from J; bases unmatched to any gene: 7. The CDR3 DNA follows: TGTGCCAGCAGTGACTCTTGGACAGGGTCGACCAATGAGCAGTTCTTC. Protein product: CASSDSWTGSTNEQFF.

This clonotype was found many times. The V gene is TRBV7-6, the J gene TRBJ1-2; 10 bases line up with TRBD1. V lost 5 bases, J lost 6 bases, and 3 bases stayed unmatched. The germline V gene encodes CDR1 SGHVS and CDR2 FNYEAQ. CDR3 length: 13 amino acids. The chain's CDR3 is CASSRGTGDGYTF. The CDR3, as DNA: TGTGCCAGCAGCCGCGGGACAGGGGATGGCTACACCTTC.

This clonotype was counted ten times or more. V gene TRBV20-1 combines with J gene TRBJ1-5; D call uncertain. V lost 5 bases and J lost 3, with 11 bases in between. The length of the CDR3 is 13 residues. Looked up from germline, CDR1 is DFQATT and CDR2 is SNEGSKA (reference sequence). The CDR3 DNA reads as TGCAGTGCTGCACCGGGAGACAATCAGCCCCAGCATTTT. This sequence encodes CSAAPGDNQPQHF.

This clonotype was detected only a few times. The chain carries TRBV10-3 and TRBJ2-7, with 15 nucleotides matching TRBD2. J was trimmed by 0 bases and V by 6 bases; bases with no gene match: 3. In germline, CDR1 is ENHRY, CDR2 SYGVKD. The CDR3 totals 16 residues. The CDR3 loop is CAIRGLAGGSSYEQYF. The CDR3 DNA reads TGTGCCATCAGGGGACTAGCGGGAGGTAGCTCCTACGAGCAGTACTTC.

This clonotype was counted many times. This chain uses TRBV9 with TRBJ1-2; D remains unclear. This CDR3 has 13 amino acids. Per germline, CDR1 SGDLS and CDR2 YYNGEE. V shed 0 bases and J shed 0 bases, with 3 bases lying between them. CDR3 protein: CASSVDPNYGYTF. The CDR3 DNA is TGTGCCAGCAGCGTAGACCCTAACTATGGCTACACCTTC. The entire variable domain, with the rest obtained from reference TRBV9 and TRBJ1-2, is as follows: DSGVTQTPKHLITATGQRVTLRCSPRSGDLSVYWYQQSLDQGLQFLIQYYNGEERAKGNILERFSAQQFPDLHSELNLSSLELGDSALYFCASSVDPNYGYTFGSGTRLTVV.

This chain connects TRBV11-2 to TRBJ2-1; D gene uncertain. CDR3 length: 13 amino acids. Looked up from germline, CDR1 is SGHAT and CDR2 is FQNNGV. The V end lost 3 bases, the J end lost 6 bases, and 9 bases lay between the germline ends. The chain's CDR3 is CASSLGSINEQFF. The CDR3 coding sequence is TGTGCCAGCAGCTTGGGCAGCATCAATGAGCAGTTCTTC.

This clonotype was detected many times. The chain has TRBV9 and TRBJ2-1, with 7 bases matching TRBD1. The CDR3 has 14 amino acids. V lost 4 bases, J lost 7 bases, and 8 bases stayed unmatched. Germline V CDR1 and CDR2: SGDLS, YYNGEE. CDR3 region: CASSSRDRANEQFF. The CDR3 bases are TGTGCCAGCAGCTCTCGAGACAGGGCGAATGAGCAGTTCTTC.